This TCR beta chain appears in the sequencing data of a study of beta chain features in type 1 diabetes. Study-level results: In all four CD4+ subsets, TCRB CDR3 length was significantly, moderately reduced in type 1 diabetes.

In regard to this clone: Its antigen is still unknown.

Central memory, naive, regulatory and stem cell-like memory CD4+ cells were sorted by CD45RO/CCR7/CD25/CD127/CD95/CD27. Each of the sorted populations had a purity greater than 95%. As every portion of the isolated RNA was reverse transcribed, the sequencing read expressed TCRB transcripts. The table came from immunoSEQ multiplex PCR; TCRdb's copy has only in-frame clones and leaves some out. Among over 150,000 clones, 6.5% to 8.5% were seen once, and the ten largest hold around 0.5%. This CDR3 spans 17 amino acids. Trimming removed 7 bases from V and 0 bases from J; junction bases left unmatched: 10. The germline V gene has CDR1 MDHEN and CDR2 SYDVKM.

Sequenced sample: central memory CD4+ T cells from blood. The chain links TRBV28 to TRBJ2-1, with 9 bases matching TRBD2. The sequence came from a man aged 18 to 35 with type 1 diabetes. In DNA, the CDR3 is TGTGCCAGCACCGATACTAGCGGGCGTAGCTCCTACAATGAGCAGTTCTTC. Its translation is CASTDTSGRSSYNEQFF. Together with reference TRBV28 and TRBJ2-1, the CDR3 gives the full variable domain: DVKVTQSSRYLVKRTGEKVFLECVQDMDHENMFWYRQDPGLGLRLIYFSYDVKMKEKGDIPEGYSVSREKKERFSLILESASTNQTSMYLCASTDTSGRSSYNEQFFGPGTRLTVL.